These T cell receptor beta chains were read from a single sample in a study of T cells in Graves' hyperthyroidism and ophthalmopathy. Using its own MiXCR run on the multiplex PCR reads, TCRdb lists one record per CDR3 protein. Of over 700,000 distinct CDR3 sequences in the sample, under 45% are singletons; the top ten hold 30% to 40%. Sequencing was done on a sample of blood. All receptors come from a middle-aged woman with Graves' hyperthyroidism. CDR3s include the opening cysteine and the closing phenylalanine or tryptophan. A D gene is named only where the DNA matches it firmly. Part of the rows lack a size; the others show once, few, many or a class for expanded clones.

>NA|TRBJ1-3|TRBV24-1|many
CATSEGWPGNTIYF
TGTGCCACCAGTGAAGGGTGGCCTGGAAACACCATATATTTT
>NA|TRBJ2-2|TRBV11-1|NA
CASSITGSPNTGELFF
TGTGCCAGCAGCATAACGGGTAGCCCGAACACCGGGGAGCTGTTTTTT
>NA|TRBJ2-5|TRBV7-2|many
CASSQLGTTTQETQYF
TGTGCCAGCAGCCAACTAGGGACAACTACCCAAGAGACCCAGTACTTC
>TRBD2|TRBJ2-3|TRBV10-3|NA
CAIGEGYTTDTQYF
TGTGCCATCGGGGAGGGCTATACCACAGATACGCAGTATTTT
>NA|TRBJ1-1|TRBV12-3/TRBV12-4|few
CASIGQGNAVTEAFF
TGTGCCAGCATTGGGCAGGGGAACGCCGTCACTGAAGCTTTCTTT
>NA|TRBJ2-7|TRBV15|NA
CATSTTGRTYEQYF
TGTGCCACCAGCACCACGGGCCGGACCTACGAGCAGTACTTC
>NA|TRBJ1-1|TRBV12-3/TRBV12-4|few
CASSEARESTEAFF
TGTGCCAGCAGTGAAGCTAGGGAGAGCACTGAAGCTTTCTTT
>TRBD1|TRBJ1-1|TRBV11-2|NA
CASSSQTYRGRITEAFF
TGTGCCAGCAGCTCCCAGACTTACAGGGGGCGTATAACTGAAGCTTTCTTT
>TRBD1|TRBJ1-2|TRBV20-1|many
CSAPVQGGADYGYTF
TGCAGTGCTCCCGTCCAGGGGGGCGCGGACTATGGCTACACCTTC
>NA|TRBJ2-7|TRBV5-8|many
CASSPAVSAYEQYF
TGTGCCAGCAGCCCCGCGGTCTCGGCCTACGAGCAGTACTTC
>TRBD1|TRBJ1-2|TRBV10-3|NA
CAARDRSYGYTF
TGTGCCGCCCGGGACAGATCGTATGGCTACACCTTC
>NA|TRBJ1-2|TRBV7-2|NA
CTSSPRWGGTSYGYTF
TGTACCAGCAGCCCCCGTTGGGGGGGCACCTCCTATGGCTACACCTTC